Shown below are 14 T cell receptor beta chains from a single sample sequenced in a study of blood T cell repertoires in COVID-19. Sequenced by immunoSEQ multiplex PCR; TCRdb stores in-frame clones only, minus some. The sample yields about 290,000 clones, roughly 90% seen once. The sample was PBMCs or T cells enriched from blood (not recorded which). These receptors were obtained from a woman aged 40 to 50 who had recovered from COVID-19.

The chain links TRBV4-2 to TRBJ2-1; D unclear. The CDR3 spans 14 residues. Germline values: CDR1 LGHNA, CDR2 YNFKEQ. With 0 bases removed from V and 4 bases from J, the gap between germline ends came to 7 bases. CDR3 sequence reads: CASSQDDSYNEQFF. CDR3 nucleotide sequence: TGTGCCAGCAGCCAAGACGACTCGTACAATGAGCAGTTCTTC.

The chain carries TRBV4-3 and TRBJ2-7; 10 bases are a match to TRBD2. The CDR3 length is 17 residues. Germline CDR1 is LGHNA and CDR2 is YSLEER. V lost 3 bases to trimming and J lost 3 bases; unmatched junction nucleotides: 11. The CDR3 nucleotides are TGCGCCAGCAGCCATAGCACGAGTAGCGGGAGGATCTACGAGCAGTACTTC. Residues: CASSHSTSSGRIYEQYF.

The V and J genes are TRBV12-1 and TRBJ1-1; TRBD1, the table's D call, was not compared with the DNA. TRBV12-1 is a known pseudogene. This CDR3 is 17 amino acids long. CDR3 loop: CASSYRDRLSRNTEAFF. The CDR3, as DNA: TGTGCCAGCAGCTACAGGGACCGCTTATCCCGGAACACTGAAGCTTTCTTT.

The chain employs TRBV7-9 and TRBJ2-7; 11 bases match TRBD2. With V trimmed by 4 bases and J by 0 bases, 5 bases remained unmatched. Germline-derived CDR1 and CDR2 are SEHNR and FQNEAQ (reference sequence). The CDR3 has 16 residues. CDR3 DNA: TGTGCCAGCAGCTATGGACTAGCGGGCTTCTCCTACGAGCAGTACTTC. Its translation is CASSYGLAGFSYEQYF. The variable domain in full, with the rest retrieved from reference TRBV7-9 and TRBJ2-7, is DTGVSQNPRHKITKRGQNVTFRCDPISEHNRLYWYRQTLGQGPEFLTYFQNEAQLEKSRLLSDRFSAERPKGSFSTLEIQRTEQGDSAMYLCASSYGLAGFSYEQYFGPGTRLTVT.

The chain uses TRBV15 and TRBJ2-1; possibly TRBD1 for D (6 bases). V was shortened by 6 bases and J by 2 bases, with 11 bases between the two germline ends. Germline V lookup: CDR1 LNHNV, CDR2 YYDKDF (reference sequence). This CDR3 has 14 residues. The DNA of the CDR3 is TGTGCCACCAGGAAGGACAGTACCTACAATGAGCAGTTCTTC. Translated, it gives CATRKDSTYNEQFF.

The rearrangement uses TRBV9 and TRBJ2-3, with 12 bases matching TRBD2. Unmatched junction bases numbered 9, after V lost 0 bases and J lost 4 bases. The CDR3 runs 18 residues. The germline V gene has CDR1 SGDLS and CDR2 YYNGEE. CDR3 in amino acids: CASSVATSSGGAADTQYF. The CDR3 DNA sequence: TGTGCCAGCAGCGTAGCTACGTCTAGCGGGGGGGCCGCAGATACGCAGTATTTT.

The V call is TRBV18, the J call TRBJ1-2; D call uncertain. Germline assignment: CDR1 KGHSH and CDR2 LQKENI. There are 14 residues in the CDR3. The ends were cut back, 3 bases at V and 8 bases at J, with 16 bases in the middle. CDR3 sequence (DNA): TGTGCCAGCTCACCGCTAGAGGGTCCCCAGGGCTACACCTTC. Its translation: CASSPLEGPQGYTF.

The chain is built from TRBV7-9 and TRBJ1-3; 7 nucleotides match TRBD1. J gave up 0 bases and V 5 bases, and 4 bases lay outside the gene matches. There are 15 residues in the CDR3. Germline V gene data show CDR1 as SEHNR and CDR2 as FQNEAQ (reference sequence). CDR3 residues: CASSKGQNSGNTIYF. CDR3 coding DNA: TGTGCCAGCAGCAAGGGACAGAACTCTGGAAACACCATATATTTT.

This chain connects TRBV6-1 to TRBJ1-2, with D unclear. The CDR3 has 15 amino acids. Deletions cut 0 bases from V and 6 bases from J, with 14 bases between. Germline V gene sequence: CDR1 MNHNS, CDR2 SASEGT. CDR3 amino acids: CASSEAFFSGDGYTF. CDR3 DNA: TGTGCCAGCAGTGAAGCGTTTTTTTCGGGTGATGGCTACACCTTC.

The CDR3 DNA is TGTGCCAGTAGTATGGGGACAGTCTCTGAAGCTTTCTTT. The encoded protein is CASSMGTVSEAFF. The chain employs TRBV19 and TRBJ1-1, with 7 bases matching TRBD1. V trimming: 3 bases; J trimming: 6 bases; junction bases outside the gene matches: 4. This CDR3 is built from 13 residues. Germline CDR1 reads LNHDA; CDR2 reads SQIVND (reference sequence).

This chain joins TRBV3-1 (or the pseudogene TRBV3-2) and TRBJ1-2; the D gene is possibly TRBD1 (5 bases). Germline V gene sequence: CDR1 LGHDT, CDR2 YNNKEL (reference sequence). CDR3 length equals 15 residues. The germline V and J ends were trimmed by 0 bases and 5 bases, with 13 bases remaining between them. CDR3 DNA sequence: TGTGCCAGCAGCCAAGATCTCGGGGGAGGATATGGCTACACCTTC. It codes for CASSQDLGGGYGYTF.

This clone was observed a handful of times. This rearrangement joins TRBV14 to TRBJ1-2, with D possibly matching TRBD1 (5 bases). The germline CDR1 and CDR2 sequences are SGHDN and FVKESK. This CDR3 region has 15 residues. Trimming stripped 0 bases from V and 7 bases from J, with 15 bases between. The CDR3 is CASSQESRVYGGYTF. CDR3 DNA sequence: TGTGCCAGCAGCCAAGAGTCCAGGGTATACGGTGGCTACACCTTC.

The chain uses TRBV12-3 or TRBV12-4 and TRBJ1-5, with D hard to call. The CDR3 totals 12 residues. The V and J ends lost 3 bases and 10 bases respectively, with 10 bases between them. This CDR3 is CASSLSEDPQHF. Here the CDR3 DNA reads TGTGCCAGCAGTTTGTCCGAGGATCCCCAGCATTTT.

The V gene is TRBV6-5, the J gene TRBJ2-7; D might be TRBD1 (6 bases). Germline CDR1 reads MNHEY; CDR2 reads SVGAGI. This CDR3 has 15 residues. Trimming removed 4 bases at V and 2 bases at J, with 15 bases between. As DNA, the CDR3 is TGTGCCAGCAGTTCCGACCGGGACATAACCTACGAGCAGTACTTC. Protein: CASSSDRDITYEQYF.